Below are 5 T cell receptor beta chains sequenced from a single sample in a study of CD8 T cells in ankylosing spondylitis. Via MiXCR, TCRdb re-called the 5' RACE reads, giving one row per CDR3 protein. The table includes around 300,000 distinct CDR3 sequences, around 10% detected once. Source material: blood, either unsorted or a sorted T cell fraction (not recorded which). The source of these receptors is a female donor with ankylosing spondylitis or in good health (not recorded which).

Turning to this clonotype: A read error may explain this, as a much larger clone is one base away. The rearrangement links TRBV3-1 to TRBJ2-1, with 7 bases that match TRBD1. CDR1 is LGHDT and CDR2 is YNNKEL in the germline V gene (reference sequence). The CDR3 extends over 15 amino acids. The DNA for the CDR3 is TGTGCCTGCAGCCAAGACAGGGACCCCTACAATGAGCAGTTCTTC. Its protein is CACSQDRDPYNEQFF.

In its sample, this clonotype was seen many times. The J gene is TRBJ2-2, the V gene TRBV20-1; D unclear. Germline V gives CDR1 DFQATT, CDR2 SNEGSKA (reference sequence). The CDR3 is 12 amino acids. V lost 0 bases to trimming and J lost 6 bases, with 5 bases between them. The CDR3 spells CSAREGPGELFF. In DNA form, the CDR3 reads TGCAGTGCTAGAGAAGGGCCCGGGGAGCTGTTTTTT.

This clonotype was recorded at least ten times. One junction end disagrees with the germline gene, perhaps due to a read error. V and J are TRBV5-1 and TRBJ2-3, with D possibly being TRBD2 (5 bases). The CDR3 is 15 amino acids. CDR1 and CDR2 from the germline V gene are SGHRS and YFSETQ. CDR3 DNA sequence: TGCGCCAGCAGCTCCGCGGGCCAACCCACACATACGCAGTATTTT. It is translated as CASSSAGQPTHTQYF.

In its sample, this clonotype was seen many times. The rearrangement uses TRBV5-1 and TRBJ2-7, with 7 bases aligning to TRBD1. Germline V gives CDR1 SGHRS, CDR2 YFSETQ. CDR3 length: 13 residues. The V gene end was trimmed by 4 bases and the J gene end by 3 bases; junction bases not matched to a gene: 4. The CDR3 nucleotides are TGCGCCAGCAGCATCAGACAGGGCTACGAGCAGTACTTC. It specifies CASSIRQGYEQYF.

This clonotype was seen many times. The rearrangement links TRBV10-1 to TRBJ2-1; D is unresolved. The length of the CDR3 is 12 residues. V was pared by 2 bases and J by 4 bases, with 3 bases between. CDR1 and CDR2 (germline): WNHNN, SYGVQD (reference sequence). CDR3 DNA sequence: TGCGCCAGCAGTGAGGCATACAATGAGCAGTTCTTC. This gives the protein CASSEAYNEQFF.